The TCR beta chain under discussion was sequenced for a study of regulatory T cells in long-lasting Graves disease. The time point was: newly diagnosed GD, antithyroid drugs for less than 3 months. RNA isolated from PBMCs was used to make the TCR library. An approximately 9-milliliter sample of peripheral blood was drawn into EDTA tubes. For TCR beta, libraries came from iRepertoire HTBI primers and Arm-PCR of CDR3 regions. Via MiXCR, TCRdb re-called the multiplex PCR reads, giving one row per CDR3 protein. In the table there are about 320,000 distinct CDR3 sequences, about a sixth of which are singletons. This clonotype was seen repeatedly, ten times or more. This CDR3 has 17 residues. Germline CDR1 reads MNHEY; CDR2 reads SVGAGI. Germline trimming cut 2 bases from V and 1 base from J; bases unmatched to any gene: 7.

The TCR originated in a female donor with Graves disease. The V call is TRBV6-5, the J call TRBJ2-2; 7 bases match TRBD1. Sequences were derived from peripheral blood mononuclear cells (PBMCs), sampled at new diagnosis, from a patient treated with antithyroid drugs. The CDR3 sequence is CASSYVSGGMNTGELFF. CDR3 bases: TGTGCCAGCAGTTACGTGTCAGGGGGAATGAACACCGGGGAGCTGTTTTTT.